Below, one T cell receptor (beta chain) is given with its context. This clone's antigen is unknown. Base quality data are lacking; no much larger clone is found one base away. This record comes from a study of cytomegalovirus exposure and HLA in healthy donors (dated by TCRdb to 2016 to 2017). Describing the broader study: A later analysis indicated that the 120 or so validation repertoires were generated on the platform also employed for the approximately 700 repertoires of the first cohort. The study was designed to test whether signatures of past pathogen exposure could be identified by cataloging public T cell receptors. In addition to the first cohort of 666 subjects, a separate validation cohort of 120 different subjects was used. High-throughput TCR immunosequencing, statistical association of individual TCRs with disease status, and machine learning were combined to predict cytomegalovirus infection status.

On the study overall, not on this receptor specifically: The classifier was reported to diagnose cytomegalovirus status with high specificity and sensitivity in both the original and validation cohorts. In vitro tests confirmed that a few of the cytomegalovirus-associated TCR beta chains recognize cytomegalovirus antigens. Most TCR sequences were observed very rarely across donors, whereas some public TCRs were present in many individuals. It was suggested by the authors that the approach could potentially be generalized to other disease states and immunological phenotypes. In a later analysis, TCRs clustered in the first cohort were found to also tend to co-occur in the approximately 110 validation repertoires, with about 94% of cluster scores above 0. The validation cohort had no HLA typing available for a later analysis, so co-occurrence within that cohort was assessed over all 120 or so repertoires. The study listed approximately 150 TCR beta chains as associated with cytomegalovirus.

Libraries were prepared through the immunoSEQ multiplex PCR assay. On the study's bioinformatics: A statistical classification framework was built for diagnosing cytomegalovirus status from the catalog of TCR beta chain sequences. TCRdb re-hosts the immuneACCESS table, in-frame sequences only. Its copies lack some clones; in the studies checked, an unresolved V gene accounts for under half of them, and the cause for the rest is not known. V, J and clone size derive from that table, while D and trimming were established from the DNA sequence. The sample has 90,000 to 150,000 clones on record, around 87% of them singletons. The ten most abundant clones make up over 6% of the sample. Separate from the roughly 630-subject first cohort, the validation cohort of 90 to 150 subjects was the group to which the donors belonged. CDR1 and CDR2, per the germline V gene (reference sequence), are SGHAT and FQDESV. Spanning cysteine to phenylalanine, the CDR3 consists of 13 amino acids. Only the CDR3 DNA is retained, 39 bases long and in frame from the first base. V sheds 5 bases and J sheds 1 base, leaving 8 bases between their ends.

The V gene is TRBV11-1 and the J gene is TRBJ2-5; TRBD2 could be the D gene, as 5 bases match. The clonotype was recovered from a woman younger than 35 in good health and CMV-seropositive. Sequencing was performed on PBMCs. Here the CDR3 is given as CASSTTSQETQYF. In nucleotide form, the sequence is TGTGCCAGCAGCACAACTAGCCAAGAGACCCAGTACTTC.